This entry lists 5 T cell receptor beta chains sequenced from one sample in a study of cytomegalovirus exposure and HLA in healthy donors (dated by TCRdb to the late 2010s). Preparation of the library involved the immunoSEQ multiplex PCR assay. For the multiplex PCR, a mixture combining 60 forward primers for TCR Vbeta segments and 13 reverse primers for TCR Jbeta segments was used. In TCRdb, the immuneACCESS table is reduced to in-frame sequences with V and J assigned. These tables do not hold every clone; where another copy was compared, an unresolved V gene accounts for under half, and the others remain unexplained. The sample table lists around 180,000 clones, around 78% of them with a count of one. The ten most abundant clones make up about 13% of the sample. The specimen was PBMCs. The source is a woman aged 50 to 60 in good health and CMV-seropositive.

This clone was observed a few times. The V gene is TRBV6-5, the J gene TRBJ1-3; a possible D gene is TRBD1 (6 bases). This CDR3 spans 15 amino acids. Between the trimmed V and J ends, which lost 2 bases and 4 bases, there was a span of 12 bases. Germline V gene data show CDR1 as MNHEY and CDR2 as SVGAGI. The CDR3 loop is CASSYRGAPGNTIYF. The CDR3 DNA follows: TGTGCCAGCAGTTACCGGGGGGCGCCAGGAAACACCATATATTTT.

CDR3 loop: CAISESMGLYGYTF. CDR3 nucleotide sequence: TGTGCCATCAGTGAGTCGATGGGACTCTATGGCTACACCTTC. The chain couples TRBV10-3 to TRBJ1-2, with D possibly being TRBD1 (5 bases). The CDR3 runs to 14 residues. Trimming left V 0 bases short and J 4 bases short, with 9 bases between. Germline assignment: CDR1 ENHRY and CDR2 SYGVKD.

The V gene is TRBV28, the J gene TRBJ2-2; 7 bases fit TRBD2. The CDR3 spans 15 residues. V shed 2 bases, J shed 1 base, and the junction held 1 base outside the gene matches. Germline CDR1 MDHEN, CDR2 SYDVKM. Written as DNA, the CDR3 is TGTGCCAGCAGTTTAGGCGGGGGGAACACCGGGGAGCTGTTTTTT. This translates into CASSLGGGNTGELFF.

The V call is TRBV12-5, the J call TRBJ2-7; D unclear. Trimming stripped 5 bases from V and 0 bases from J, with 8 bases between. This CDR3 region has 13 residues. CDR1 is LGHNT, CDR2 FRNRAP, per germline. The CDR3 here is CASGPDTSYEQYF. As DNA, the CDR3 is TGTGCTAGTGGTCCTGACACCTCCTACGAGCAGTACTTC.

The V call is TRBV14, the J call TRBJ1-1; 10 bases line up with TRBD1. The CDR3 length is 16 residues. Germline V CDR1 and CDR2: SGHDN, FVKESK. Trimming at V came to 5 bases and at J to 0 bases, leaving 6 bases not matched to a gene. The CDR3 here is CASSSGQGVMNTEAFF. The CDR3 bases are TGTGCCAGCAGCTCCGGACAGGGGGTTATGAACACTGAAGCTTTCTTT.